These 29 T cell receptor beta chains share one sample of origin, sequenced in a study of graft-versus-host responses after intestinal transplantation. Some clones are missing from TCRdb's copy, which holds only in-frame ones; the method was immunoSEQ multiplex PCR. Of about 97,000 clones in the sample, roughly 90% were seen once. Here the sequenced sample was PBMCs, taken 453 days after intestinal transplant. The origin of the receptors is a human patient who received an intestinal transplant, so some T cells may come from the graft donor.

The genes are TRBV19 and TRBJ2-5; 8 nucleotides line up with TRBD1. The CDR3 totals 13 residues. Germline loops: CDR1 LNHDA, CDR2 SQIVND (reference sequence). Unmatched junction bases numbered 0, after V lost 1 base and J lost 5 bases. CDR3 protein: CASSIGDRETQYF. The CDR3 DNA sequence: TGTGCCAGTAGTATAGGGGACAGGGAGACCCAGTACTTC.

V gene TRBV5-6 combines with J gene TRBJ1-1; D is uncertain. The V gene lost 3 bases and the J gene lost 1 base, with 13 bases spanning the gap. There are 15 residues in the CDR3. Looked up from germline, CDR1 is SGHDT and CDR2 is YYEEEE. CDR3 residues: CASSSPWTANTEAFF. DNA for the CDR3: TGTGCCAGCAGCTCCCCTTGGACGGCGAACACTGAAGCTTTCTTT.

CDR3 DNA: TGTGCCAGCAGCTTAGCGCAACTAGCGGGGGCAGAGGATACGCAGTATTTT. It encodes CASSLAQLAGAEDTQYF. The chain couples TRBV7-9 to TRBJ2-3; 11 nucleotides line up with TRBD2. With V trimmed by 0 bases and J by 6 bases, 8 bases remained unmatched. CDR1 is SEHNR, CDR2 FQNEAQ, per germline (reference sequence). CDR3 length equals 17 residues.

V gene TRBV29-1 combines with J gene TRBJ2-7, with TRBD1 as a possible D gene (7 bases). The CDR3 contains 14 residues. CDR1 and CDR2 (germline): SQVTM, ANQGSEA. V was trimmed by 2 bases and J by 3 bases, leaving 14 bases between them. Here the CDR3 reads CSVEWGDSDYEQYF. Written as DNA, the CDR3 is TGCAGCGTTGAATGGGGGGACAGTGACTACGAGCAGTACTTC.

The chain is built from TRBV10-1 and TRBJ2-3; 8 bases map to TRBD1. Germline CDR1 reads WNHNN; CDR2 reads SYGVQD (reference sequence). The V segment lost 5 bases and the J segment 9 bases; nucleotides outside the gene matches: 4. This CDR3 is 12 amino acids long. The CDR3 bases are TGCGCCAGCAGTAGAACAGGGGGAACGCAGTATTTT. It codes for CASSRTGGTQYF.

The chain carries TRBV7-6 and TRBJ1-1, with no clear D. V dropped 6 bases and J dropped 0 bases, with 26 bases sitting between them. Germline lookup yields CDR1 SGHVS and CDR2 FNYEAQ. The CDR3 contains 19 residues. The CDR3 reads CASRTSPLGVGELNTEAFF. In nucleotides, the CDR3 is TGTGCCAGCAGGACTAGCCCCCTCGGGGTAGGAGAGTTGAACACTGAAGCTTTCTTT. The full variable domain, its missing parts supplied by reference TRBV7-6 and TRBJ1-1, is GAGVSQSPRYKVTKRGQDVALRCDPISGHVSLYWYRQALGQGPEFLTYFNYEAQQDKSGLPNDRFSAERPEGSISTLTIQRTEQRDSAMYRCASRTSPLGVGELNTEAFFGQGTRLTVV.

The CDR3 loop is CASSLGTGAYGYTF. The CDR3 nucleotides read TGTGCCAGCAGCTTAGGGACAGGGGCCTATGGCTACACCTTC. The chain carries TRBV5-4 and TRBJ1-2; 10 bases match TRBD1. J was trimmed by 4 bases and V by 2 bases; bases with no gene match: 2. Germline V gene sequence: CDR1 SGHNT, CDR2 YYREEE (reference sequence). The length of the CDR3 is 14 residues.

The rearrangement links TRBV5-1 to TRBJ1-2, with TRBD1 matching 8 bases. Trimming at V came to 4 bases and at J to 4 bases, leaving 6 bases not matched to a gene. The V gene's germline CDR1 is SGHRS and CDR2 YFSETQ. This CDR3 spans 14 amino acids. The CDR3 loop is CASSPRGLGYGYTF. In nucleotides, the CDR3 is TGCGCCAGCAGCCCCAGGGGGCTCGGCTATGGCTACACCTTC. The whole variable domain, remainder taken from reference TRBV5-1 and TRBJ1-2, is KAGVTQTPRYLIKTRGQQVTLSCSPISGHRSVSWYQQTPGQGLQFLFEYFSETQRNKGNFPGRFSGRQFSNSRSEMNVSTLELGDSALYLCASSPRGLGYGYTFGSGTRLTVV.

CDR3 sequence: CASSEMTESNEAFF. The CDR3 coding sequence is TGTGCCAGCAGTGAAATGACAGAAAGTAATGAAGCTTTCTTT. The chain links TRBV6-1 to TRBJ1-1; weak D call: TRBD1 (5 bases). Trimming removed 2 bases from V and 7 bases from J, with 14 bases in between. CDR3 length equals 14 residues. Germline-derived CDR1 and CDR2 are MNHNS and SASEGT.

This clone was seen only a few times. The V call is TRBV5-1, the J call TRBJ2-7; D is perhaps TRBD2 (7 bases). Germline V gene sequence: CDR1 SGHRS, CDR2 YFSETQ. This CDR3 has 15 residues. V shed 0 bases and J shed 3 bases, with 13 bases lying between them. In DNA, the CDR3 is TGCGCCAGCAGCTTGGACGGGGGGCCGTACTACGAGCAGTACTTC. Its protein is CASSLDGGPYYEQYF.

The chain links TRBV5-5 to TRBJ1-4; no reliable D call. CDR1 is SGHKS and CDR2 is YYEKEE in the germline V gene (reference sequence). The V end lost 4 bases, the J end lost 4 bases, and 8 bases lay between the germline ends. The CDR3 covers 13 residues. The CDR3 nucleotides are TGTGCCAGCAGCCGGGGAGTTAATGAAAAACTGTTTTTT. It specifies CASSRGVNEKLFF.

The V and J genes are TRBV5-5 and TRBJ1-1; D is unresolved. CDR3 length equals 15 residues. The germline gives CDR1 SGHKS, CDR2 YYEKEE (reference sequence). V was shortened by 4 bases and J by 5 bases, with 18 bases between the two germline ends. The CDR3 is CASSPRVGSRTEAFF. CDR3 DNA: TGTGCCAGCAGCCCAAGGGTGGGTTCGAGGACTGAAGCTTTCTTT.

Comment on this clone: Other DNA sequences in this specimen translate into the identical CDR3. The chain uses TRBV2 and TRBJ1-6; D uncertain. The CDR3 has 15 residues. Germline V gene data show CDR1 as SNHLY and CDR2 as FYNNEI. V was cut by 3 bases and J by 8 bases, with 14 bases left in between. The CDR3 region has the DNA TGTGCCAGCAGTGACTTGGGAGGGCGTTATTCACCCCTCCACTTT. It yields the protein CASSDLGGRYSPLHF.

A remark on this clone: This same CDR3 is encoded by further DNA sequences in the sample. This chain joins TRBV6-5 and TRBJ1-2; tentative D call: TRBD1 (5 bases). Deletions cut 0 bases from V and 4 bases from J, with 9 bases between. Germline assignment: CDR1 MNHEY and CDR2 SVGAGI. This CDR3 contains 14 residues. The CDR3 loop is CASSYSGGSYGYTF. DNA of the CDR3: TGTGCCAGCAGTTACTCTGGGGGGTCCTATGGCTACACCTTC.

A single count supports this clone. V and J are TRBV18 and TRBJ2-7, with D hard to call. CDR3 size: 13 residues. V shed 2 bases and J shed 2 bases, with 7 bases lying between them. From germline, CDR1 is KGHSH and CDR2 LQKENI. CDR3 nucleotides: TGTGCCAGCTCACCATCAGCCACCTACGAGCAGTACTTC. Translated: CASSPSATYEQYF. Using reference TRBV18 and TRBJ2-7 for the parts outside the CDR3, the full variable domain is NAGVMQNPRHLVRRRGQEARLRCSPMKGHSHVYWYRQLPEEGLKFMVYLQKENIIDESGMPKERFSAEFPKEGPSILRIQQVVRGDSAAYFCASSPSATYEQYFGPGTRLTVT.

The chain joins TRBV6-5 to TRBJ1-2, with 8 bases lining up with TRBD1. The CDR3 consists of 14 residues. The trim removed 4 bases at V and 4 bases at J, leaving 5 bases unmatched. Germline V gives CDR1 MNHEY, CDR2 SVGAGI. The CDR3 protein is CASSLTGASYGYTF. The DNA for the CDR3 is TGTGCCAGCAGTTTGACAGGGGCAAGCTATGGCTACACCTTC.

V gene TRBV5-1 combines with J gene TRBJ2-1; D is possibly TRBD1 (5 bases). V was cut by 0 bases and J by 5 bases, with 9 bases left in between. The CDR3 runs 14 residues. CDR1 is SGHRS, CDR2 YFSETQ, per germline. The CDR3 sequence is CASSLDLGDNEQFF. CDR3 bases: TGCGCCAGCAGCTTGGACCTAGGGGACAATGAGCAGTTCTTC.

This sequence joins TRBV10-1 and TRBJ2-7; a possible D gene is TRBD1 (6 bases). The germline V gene encodes CDR1 WNHNN and CDR2 SYGVQD (reference sequence). Trimming took off 5 bases at V and 3 bases at J, with 11 bases between the two ends. This CDR3 spans 13 amino acids. The CDR3 DNA sequence: TGCGCCAGCAGTTTTGCACAGGGCTACGAGCAGTACTTC. Its translation is CASSFAQGYEQYF.

In this sample, this clone turned up a few times. The rearrangement links TRBV13 to TRBJ2-2; TRBD1 aligns across 9 bases. Germline assignment: CDR1 PRHDT and CDR2 FYEKMQ (reference sequence). With V trimmed by 0 bases and J by 5 bases, 1 base remained unmatched. The CDR3 covers 15 residues. CDR3 bases: TGTGCCAGCAGCTTAGGACAGGGGGCGACCGGGGAGCTGTTTTTT. Amino acids: CASSLGQGATGELFF. The full variable domain, in which reference TRBV13 and TRBJ2-2 provide the parts outside the CDR3, is AAGVIQSPRHLIKEKRETATLKCYPIPRHDTVYWYQQGPGQDPQFLISFYEKMQSDKGSIPDRFSAQQFSDYHSELNMSSLELGDSALYFCASSLGQGATGELFFGEGSRLTVL.

This clone occurred once. J is TRBJ2-3 and V is TRBV7-9, with D hard to call. Germline V gives CDR1 SEHNR, CDR2 FQNEAQ (reference sequence). This CDR3 is 13 amino acids long. V lost 0 bases and J lost 6, with 7 bases in between. The DNA of the CDR3 is TGTGCCAGCAGCTTAGCGATCGGGGATACGCAGTATTTT. Translated, it gives CASSLAIGDTQYF.

This rearrangement joins TRBV11-2 to TRBJ1-1; TRBD1 agrees at 7 bases. V was clipped by 7 bases and J by 4 bases; unmatched bases: 6. The V gene's germline CDR1 is SGHAT and CDR2 FQNNGV. The CDR3 extends over 13 amino acids. CDR3 DNA sequence: TGTGCCAGCAAAGGCTACAGGGGCACTGAAGCTTTCTTT. Translation gives CASKGYRGTEAFF.

The chain couples TRBV29-1 to TRBJ2-7; D gene unclear. This CDR3 has 14 residues. Trimming removed 6 bases at V and 2 bases at J, with 17 bases between. CDR1 SQVTM and CDR2 ANQGSEA come from the germline V gene. The CDR3 region has the DNA TGCAGCGTGGCCGGGCCGCGTTCGACCTACGAGCAGTACTTC. Protein sequence: CSVAGPRSTYEQYF.

The J gene is TRBJ2-1, the V gene TRBV19, with TRBD1 as a possible D gene (6 bases). CDR1 and CDR2 from the germline V gene are LNHDA and SQIVND (reference sequence). The CDR3 sequence is 15 residues long. The V end lost 6 bases, the J end lost 8 bases, and 20 bases lay between the germline ends. The CDR3, as DNA: TGTGCCAGTAGAATATCCACAGGGCTTCGGGATGAGCAGTTCTTC. Protein sequence: CASRISTGLRDEQFF.

The rearrangement joins TRBV9 to TRBJ2-7; D unresolved. CDR1 is SGDLS and CDR2 is YYNGEE in the germline V gene. The CDR3 length is 14 residues. The V and J ends lost 4 bases and 1 base respectively, with 12 bases between them. The CDR3 sequence is CASSPDGPSYEQYF. The CDR3 DNA is TGTGCCAGCAGCCCCGACGGACCGTCCTACGAGCAGTACTTC.

This chain connects TRBV7-9 to TRBJ1-4, with 7 bases identical to TRBD1. Germline V gene lookup returns CDR1 SEHNR and CDR2 FQNEAQ (reference sequence). The CDR3 has 15 residues. J was trimmed by 7 bases and V by 1 base; bases with no gene match: 6. For the CDR3, the DNA is TGTGCCAGCAGCTTAGGGAGGGGGCCTGGTGAAAAACTGTTTTTT. Protein product: CASSLGRGPGEKLFF.

This chain connects TRBV7-9 to TRBJ1-2; the match to TRBD1 covers 11 bases. This CDR3 comprises 17 residues. Germline assignment: CDR1 SEHNR and CDR2 FQNEAQ (reference sequence). The V segment lost 5 bases and the J segment 6 bases; nucleotides outside the gene matches: 14. CDR3 sequence: CASSPEDRGRLGHGYTF. The CDR3 bases are TGTGCCAGCAGCCCCGAGGACAGGGGGCGCCTAGGCCATGGCTACACCTTC.

The chain carries TRBV29-1 and TRBJ2-7; 11 nucleotides align to TRBD1. The V gene end was trimmed by 1 base and the J gene end by 4 bases; junction bases not matched to a gene: 6. CDR3 length equals 15 residues. Germline assignment: CDR1 SQVTM and CDR2 ANQGSEA. For the CDR3, the DNA is TGCAGCGTTGAAGGGGGACAGGGGGTCCCTTACGAGCAGTACTTC. It codes for CSVEGGQGVPYEQYF.

The rearrangement links TRBV7-3 to TRBJ1-1, with 8 nucleotides matching TRBD1. Germline V CDR1 and CDR2: SGHTA, FQGTGA. The CDR3 spans 14 residues. The ends lost 2 bases at V and 5 bases at J; junction bases unmatched: 4. CDR3 loop: CASSLVQGATEAFF. CDR3 in DNA: TGTGCCAGCAGCTTAGTGCAGGGGGCGACTGAAGCTTTCTTT.

The table lists this clone with a count of one. The rearrangement joins TRBV6-1 to TRBJ2-5, with 7 bases matching TRBD2. J lost 5 bases, V lost 6 bases, and 12 bases had no gene match. This CDR3 has 15 residues. CDR1 is MNHNS and CDR2 is SASEGT in the germline V gene. CDR3 in amino acids: CASSAPGLRPETQYF. The CDR3 DNA follows: TGTGCCAGCAGCGCACCGGGACTACGGCCTGAGACCCAGTACTTC.